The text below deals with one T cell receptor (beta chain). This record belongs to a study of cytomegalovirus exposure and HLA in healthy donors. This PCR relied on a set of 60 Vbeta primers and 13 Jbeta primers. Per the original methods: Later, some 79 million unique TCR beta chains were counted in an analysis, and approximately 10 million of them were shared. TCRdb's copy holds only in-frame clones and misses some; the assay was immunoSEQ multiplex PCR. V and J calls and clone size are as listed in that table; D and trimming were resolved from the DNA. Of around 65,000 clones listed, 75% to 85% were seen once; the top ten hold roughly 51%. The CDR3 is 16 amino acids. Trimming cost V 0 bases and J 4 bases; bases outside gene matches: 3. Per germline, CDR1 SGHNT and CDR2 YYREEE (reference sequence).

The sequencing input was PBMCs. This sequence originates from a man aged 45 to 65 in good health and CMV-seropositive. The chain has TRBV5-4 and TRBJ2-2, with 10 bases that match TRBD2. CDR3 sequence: CASSLGLAGPTGELFF. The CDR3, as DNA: TGTGCCAGCAGCTTGGGACTAGCGGGCCCCACCGGGGAGCTGTTTTTT.